In this sample, the clone carrying this T cell receptor (beta chain) turned up a few times. What it binds is unknown. The data are from a study of OX40 agonist ivuxolimab in advanced cancers. Study summary: At doses from 0.01 to 10 mg/kg, patients were given intravenous ivuxolimab every 2 weeks. Participants, 80% to 90% male, averaged roughly 60 years of age, ranging from roughly 20 to 80.

Findings and caveats of the study: Clonal expansion by week 6 occurred in CD4+ and CD8+ blood T cells (at 0.1 to 3.0 mg/kg).

Blood draws occurred at baseline, cycle 4 day 1, and cycle 7 day 1. Using immunoSEQ multiplex PCR, the repertoire was profiled, and TCRdb retains in-frame clones only, with some absent. Seen here are 16,000 or so clones, roughly 79% observed once, and the top ten hold roughly 12%. Germline V lookup: CDR1 PRHDT, CDR2 FYEKMQ (reference sequence). V lost 0 bases and J lost 6; bases outside the gene matches: 4. There are 14 residues in the CDR3. The source material was CD4+ or CD8+ T cells sorted from blood, sampled in a trial of the OX40 agonist ivuxolimab. The chain recombines TRBV13 with TRBJ2-7, with 8 positions matching TRBD1. The sequence came from an adult with an advanced solid tumor such as melanoma, head and neck, liver or kidney cancer. The CDR3 DNA follows: TGTGCCAGCAGCTTAGGGTCCGACAGGGGCGAGCAGTACTTC. This translates into CASSLGSDRGEQYF.